Shown below are 29 T cell receptor beta chains from a single sample sequenced in a study of a mutant IDH1 vaccine in newly diagnosed glioma. Time point noted: week 23, last vaccination. Vaccination used 300 ug of mutant IDH1 20-mer peptide per dose, with topical imiquimod. Sequencing used immunoSEQ multiplex PCR; TCRdb keeps in-frame clones, though not all of them. Among about 54,000 clones listed, 75% to 90% were seen once. These receptors are not linked to any known antigen. The sample here was PBMCs, taken from a glioma patient whose treatment included an IDH1 peptide vaccine. These receptor sequences come from a man in his forties or fifties with glioma.

The table lists this clone with a few counts. The V call is TRBV7-9, the J call TRBJ2-2; D gene ambiguous. Germline CDR1 and CDR2: SEHNR and FQNEAQ (reference sequence). V lost 3 bases, J lost 2 bases, and 7 bases lay in between. The CDR3 has 14 amino acids. As DNA, the CDR3 is TGTGCCAGCAGCTTTGTGGCAAACACCGGGGAGCTGTTTTTT. It codes for CASSFVANTGELFF.

The chain couples TRBV5-1 to TRBJ1-2, with 7 positions matching TRBD1. The CDR3 totals 16 residues. J gave up 9 bases and V 4 bases, and 18 bases lay outside the gene matches. Germline-derived CDR1 and CDR2 are SGHRS and YFSETQ. The CDR3 DNA reads as TGCGCCAGCAGCGATGGCGGGACAGCAAGGGGAGCTAGCTACACCTTC. It specifies CASSDGGTARGASYTF.

The V and J genes are TRBV18 and TRBJ1-3; weak D call: TRBD1 (5 bases). Trimming took off 3 bases at V and 4 bases at J, with 16 bases between the two ends. This CDR3 has 16 amino acids. Germline assignment: CDR1 KGHSH and CDR2 LQKENI. The CDR3 loop is CASSPSGAGSGNTIYF. CDR3 bases: TGTGCCAGCTCACCCAGCGGGGCCGGGTCGGGAAACACCATATATTTT.

This sequence joins TRBV7-2 and TRBJ2-5; TRBD2 matches at 12 bases. The CDR3 has 18 residues. Germline V gene data show CDR1 as SGHTA and CDR2 as FQGNSA. V shed 2 bases and J 7 bases; nucleotides not matched to a gene: 14. CDR3 residues: CASSLSPQRTSGARTQYF. For the CDR3, the DNA is TGTGCCAGCAGCTTAAGTCCCCAGAGGACTAGCGGGGCCCGGACCCAGTACTTC.

The chain uses TRBV2 and TRBJ1-4; no clear D gene. The CDR3 has 13 residues. The germline V and J ends were trimmed by 5 bases and 7 bases, with 11 bases remaining between them. Looked up from germline, CDR1 is SNHLY and CDR2 is FYNNEI. Here the CDR3 DNA reads TGTGCCAGCAGTCTCCGACCGGCTGAAAAACTGTTTTTT. This sequence encodes CASSLRPAEKLFF.

The chain employs TRBV7-9 and TRBJ2-1; D unresolved. CDR3 length: 15 amino acids. CDR1 and CDR2 (germline): SEHNR, FQNEAQ (reference sequence). Deletions cut 4 bases from V and 2 bases from J, with 12 bases between. The DNA for the CDR3 is TGTGCCAGCAGCTCCACGGGTAGTGCCTACAATGAGCAGTTCTTC. Translated, it gives CASSSTGSAYNEQFF. Variable domain in full (rest from reference TRBV7-9 and TRBJ2-1): DTGVSQNPRHKITKRGQNVTFRCDPISEHNRLYWYRQTLGQGPEFLTYFQNEAQLEKSRLLSDRFSAERPKGSFSTLEIQRTEQGDSAMYLCASSSTGSAYNEQFFGPGTRLTVL.

The chain employs TRBV5-1 and TRBJ2-1; D might be TRBD1 or TRBD2, each matching 7 bases. This CDR3 comprises 15 residues. Trimming shortened V by 0 bases and J by 10 bases, and 17 bases separated the two germline ends. The V gene's germline CDR1 is SGHRS and CDR2 YFSETQ. CDR3 coding DNA: TGCGCCAGCAGCTTGGATCGGCAGGGGGAGGGAGAGCAGTTCTTC. Translating it yields CASSLDRQGEGEQFF.

This rearrangement joins TRBV6-1 to TRBJ1-3, with 7 bases fitting TRBD1. J was trimmed by 1 base and V by 4 bases; bases with no gene match: 1. Germline V CDR1 and CDR2: MNHNS, SASEGT. This CDR3 contains 14 residues. The CDR3 loop reads CASSATGSGNTIYF. Written as DNA, the CDR3 is TGTGCCAGCAGTGCGACAGGGTCTGGAAACACCATATATTTT.

This chain connects TRBV28 to TRBJ1-3; D is undetermined. Trimming removed 6 bases at V and 2 bases at J, with 8 bases between. CDR3 length: 13 residues. Germline V CDR1 and CDR2: MDHEN, SYDVKM. CDR3 in DNA: TGTGCCAGCAGGACCGGGGCTGGAAACACCATATATTTT. Amino acid sequence: CASRTGAGNTIYF.

This rearrangement joins TRBV6-1 to TRBJ2-7; D ambiguous. Deletions cut 1 base from V and 6 bases from J, with 7 bases between. Germline CDR1 is MNHNS and CDR2 is SASEGT. CDR3 length equals 12 residues. The CDR3 sequence: CASSEGFGEQYF. CDR3 nucleotides: TGTGCCAGCAGTGAAGGCTTCGGCGAGCAGTACTTC.

The rearrangement links TRBV6-1 to TRBJ2-6; D assignment may be TRBD1 or TRBD2 (6 bases each). The CDR3 covers 15 residues. V dropped 8 bases and J dropped 2 bases, with 13 bases sitting between them. Per germline, CDR1 MNHNS and CDR2 SASEGT. In DNA, the CDR3 is TGTGCCAGCGAAAAGGGGGAGGCTGGGGCCAACGTCCTGACTTTC. Translating it yields CASEKGEAGANVLTF.

V and J are TRBV18 and TRBJ2-7; D remains unclear. The CDR3 is made up of 12 amino acids. Trimming took off 4 bases at V and 3 bases at J, with 7 bases between the two ends. Germline V gene sequence: CDR1 KGHSH, CDR2 LQKENI. CDR3 region: CASSHPGYEQYF. CDR3 bases: TGTGCCAGCTCACACCCCGGCTACGAGCAGTACTTC.

V is TRBV18 and J is TRBJ2-7, with 8 bases that match TRBD2. From germline, CDR1 is KGHSH and CDR2 LQKENI. There are 15 residues in the CDR3. The trim removed 3 bases at V and 6 bases at J, leaving 10 bases unmatched. The CDR3 DNA follows: TGTGCCAGCTCACCTCCGGGACTAGGGTCTCTCGAGCAGTACTTC. Translating it yields CASSPPGLGSLEQYF.

V and J are TRBV7-9 and TRBJ1-4; D is undetermined. This CDR3 comprises 14 residues. V was cut by 8 bases and J by 1 base, with 11 bases left in between. CDR1 and CDR2 (germline): SEHNR, FQNEAQ (reference sequence). CDR3 loop: CASGRSGTNEKLFF. CDR3 coding DNA: TGTGCCAGCGGTCGGTCCGGAACTAATGAAAAACTGTTTTTT.

V gene TRBV5-6 combines with J gene TRBJ1-5, with unresolved D. With 3 bases removed from V and 5 bases from J, the gap between germline ends came to 6 bases. The CDR3 contains 12 residues. CDR1 and CDR2 (germline): SGHDT, YYEEEE. The CDR3: CASSSPYQPQHF. In DNA form, the CDR3 reads TGTGCCAGCAGCTCTCCGTATCAGCCCCAGCATTTT.

This rearrangement joins TRBV7-2 to TRBJ2-3, with unresolved D. Looked up from germline, CDR1 is SGHTA and CDR2 is FQGNSA. Deletions cut 3 bases from V and 6 bases from J, with 10 bases between. The CDR3 extends over 13 amino acids. Here the CDR3 DNA reads TGTGCCAGCAGCTTGACCGGCGGTGATACGCAGTATTTT. This encodes CASSLTGGDTQYF.

This chain links TRBV4-2 with TRBJ2-7, with a possible D match to TRBD2 (6 bases). CDR3 length: 15 residues. Trimming shortened V by 1 base and J by 2 bases, and 12 bases separated the two germline ends. Germline CDR1 is LGHNA and CDR2 is YNFKEQ. Here the CDR3 reads CASSQAGGTTYEQYF. CDR3 coding DNA: TGTGCCAGCAGCCAAGCAGGCGGGACCACCTACGAGCAGTACTTC.

The rearrangement links TRBV14 to TRBJ2-7; tentative D call: TRBD2 (5 bases). Germline CDR1 and CDR2: SGHDN and FVKESK. The V and J ends lost 1 base and 5 bases respectively, with 12 bases between them. This CDR3 spans 14 amino acids. CDR3 DNA sequence: TGTGCCAGCAGCCAAGTGTTCTGGGAGCACGAGCAGTACTTC. This encodes CASSQVFWEHEQYF.

The chain is built from TRBV7-2 and TRBJ1-1, with a tentative D call TRBD1 (5 bases). The germline V gene encodes CDR1 SGHTA and CDR2 FQGNSA. Trimming shortened V by 6 bases and J by 1 base, and 9 bases separated the two germline ends. The CDR3 sequence is 13 residues long. For the CDR3, the DNA is TGTGCCAGCAGAACTGGACAGAACACTGAAGCTTTCTTT. It encodes CASRTGQNTEAFF.

The chain carries TRBV5-6 and TRBJ1-3, with unresolved D. V shed 3 bases and J shed 1 base, with 11 bases lying between them. The germline CDR1 and CDR2 sequences are SGHDT and YYEEEE. The CDR3 is 15 residues long. CDR3: CASSYQPESGNTIYF. The CDR3 bases are TGTGCCAGCAGCTACCAGCCGGAGTCTGGAAACACCATATATTTT.

The CDR3 protein is CASSPYGGKNTGELFF. CDR3 bases: TGTGCCAGCAGCCCATACGGTGGCAAGAACACCGGGGAGCTGTTTTTT. V is TRBV5-6 and J is TRBJ2-2; no clear D. V was cut by 4 bases and J by 1 base, with 14 bases left in between. The V gene's germline CDR1 is SGHDT and CDR2 YYEEEE. The CDR3 sequence is 16 residues long.

Here the CDR3 DNA reads TGTGCCACCAGCAGATTCGGACAGGGGGGCAATGAGCAGTTCTTC. It specifies CATSRFGQGGNEQFF. J is TRBJ2-1 and V is TRBV15, with 10 positions matching TRBD1. CDR3 length: 15 residues. Germline assignment: CDR1 LNHNV and CDR2 YYDKDF (reference sequence). Trimming removed 2 bases from V and 6 bases from J; junction bases left unmatched: 4.

The chain has TRBV7-2 and TRBJ2-5, with 8 bases that match TRBD1. The CDR3 has 15 amino acids. Looked up from germline, CDR1 is SGHTA and CDR2 is FQGNSA. V trimming: 2 bases; J trimming: 5 bases; junction bases outside the gene matches: 7. CDR3 DNA: TGTGCCAGCAGCTTACGGACAGGGTCTTTCGAGACCCAGTACTTC. Its translation: CASSLRTGSFETQYF.

The chain combines TRBV6-1 with TRBJ1-1; TRBD1 matches at 7 bases. The CDR3 covers 14 residues. CDR1 and CDR2 from the germline V gene are MNHNS and SASEGT. Germline trimming cut 4 bases from V and 9 bases from J; bases unmatched to any gene: 11. This CDR3 is CASSGSGGIPQAFF. The CDR3 DNA follows: TGTGCCAGCAGTGGGTCAGGGGGAATCCCCCAAGCTTTCTTT.

This clone was seen a single time. V is TRBV5-4 and J is TRBJ2-5, with 7 positions matching TRBD1. The CDR3 loop spans 13 amino acids. In germline, CDR1 is SGHNT, CDR2 YYREEE (reference sequence). J gave up 5 bases and V 1 base, and 2 bases lay outside the gene matches. DNA for the CDR3: TGTGCCAGCAGCTTGACAGGGGAGGAGACCCAGTACTTC. Translated, it gives CASSLTGEETQYF.

The rearrangement links TRBV6-5 to TRBJ2-5; 9 bases match TRBD2. Germline values: CDR1 MNHEY, CDR2 SVGAGI. Germline trimming cut 4 bases from V and 4 bases from J; bases unmatched to any gene: 10. This CDR3 is built from 16 residues. CDR3 coding DNA: TGTGCCAGCAGTTTGGCCTGGCGGGAGGGCCGAGAGACCCAGTACTTC. It specifies CASSLAWREGRETQYF.

The chain employs TRBV7-8 and TRBJ2-3, with TRBD1 matching over 7 bases. The CDR3 sequence is 15 residues long. CDR1 and CDR2 from the germline V gene are SGHVS and FQNEAQ. V lost 5 bases to trimming and J lost 2 bases; unmatched junction nucleotides: 7. The CDR3 nucleotides read TGTGCCAGCAGCCTTACAGGGGTTTACACAGATACGCAGTATTTT. Amino acid sequence: CASSLTGVYTDTQYF. Using reference TRBV7-8 and TRBJ2-3 for the parts outside the CDR3, the full variable domain is GAGVSQSPRYKVAKRGQDVALRCDPISGHVSLFWYQQALGQGPEFLTYFQNEAQLDKSGLPSDRFFAERPEGSVSTLKIQRTQQEDSAVYLCASSLTGVYTDTQYFGPGTRLTVL.

In this sample, this clone turned up once. The chain links TRBV10-3 to TRBJ2-5; D perhaps matches TRBD2 (6 bases). Trimming removed 4 bases from V and 0 bases from J, with 9 bases in between. The CDR3 length is 14 residues. Per the germline V gene, CDR1 is ENHRY and CDR2 is SYGVKD. The CDR3: CAISVGGNQETQYF. The CDR3 DNA follows: TGTGCCATCAGTGTGGGCGGGAACCAAGAGACCCAGTACTTC.

This chain connects TRBV5-4 to TRBJ2-7; the match to TRBD2 covers 8 bases. Germline V gene lookup returns CDR1 SGHNT and CDR2 YYREEE (reference sequence). This CDR3 is built from 16 residues. V was pared by 1 base and J by 7 bases, with 13 bases of the junction left unmatched. The CDR3 sequence: CASSLRSAGGVREQYF. CDR3 sequence (DNA): TGTGCCAGCAGCTTGCGGAGCGCGGGAGGAGTAAGGGAGCAGTACTTC.